Listed below are T cell receptor beta chains from one sample, sequenced in a study of blood T cell repertoires in COVID-19. Repertoires were generated with immunoSEQ multiplex PCR, while TCRdb's copy carries only in-frame clones and drops some. The sample contains 12,000 to 15,000 clones, 80% to 90% of which appear only once. The sequenced sample consisted of peripheral blood. Every receptor here comes from a human donor in a cohort sampled during active COVID-19. Each CDR3 is given with its conserved first and last residue. The order of the fields is CDR3 protein, CDR3 DNA, J gene, D gene, V gene, clone size. D genes are given only for firm matches. The size entry is marked missing in some rows and otherwise reads once, few, many or a size class.

CDR3: CASSTITGGAQYF
DNA: TGTGCCAGCAGTACGATAACAGGGGGAGCCCAGTACTTC
J: TRBJ2-5
D: TRBD1
V: TRBV28
size: NA

CDR3: CASSLDFSANEQFF
DNA: TGTGCCAGCAGCTTAGATTTTAGCGCAAATGAGCAGTTCTTC
J: TRBJ2-1
D: NA
V: TRBV7-6
size: NA

CDR3: CASSQDRRDSTDTQYF
DNA: TGCGCCAGCAGCCAAGACCGCAGGGATAGCACAGATACGCAGTATTTT
J: TRBJ2-3
D: NA
V: TRBV4-1
size: NA

CDR3: CASSQARGGNSEQFF
DNA: TGTGCCAGCAGCCAAGCGCGGGGGGGCAACTCGGAGCAGTTCTTC
J: TRBJ2-1
D: TRBD2
V: TRBV3-1/TRBV3-2
size: NA

CDR3: CASSRHGGANTGELFF
DNA: TGTGCCAGCAGCCGGCATGGGGGGGCGAACACCGGGGAGCTGTTTTTT
J: TRBJ2-2
D: TRBD2
V: TRBV11-3
size: NA

CDR3: CASRDGQEGNSPLHF
DNA: TGCGCCAGCAGGGACGGACAGGAGGGAAATTCACCCCTCCACTTT
J: TRBJ1-6
D: TRBD1
V: TRBV4-1
size: NA

CDR3: CASSAGNTGELFF
DNA: TGTGCCAGCAGCGCAGGTAACACCGGGGAGCTGTTTTTT
J: TRBJ2-2
D: NA
V: TRBV9
size: NA

CDR3: CASTRPGGYEQYF
DNA: TGTGCCAGCACCCGACCAGGGGGCTACGAGCAGTACTTC
J: TRBJ2-7
D: TRBD1
V: TRBV6-5
size: once

CDR3: CASSLPGGETQYF
DNA: TGTGCCAGCAGCTTACCAGGTGGGGAGACCCAGTACTTC
J: TRBJ2-5
D: NA
V: TRBV7-9
size: NA

CDR3: CASSIGNSPLHF
DNA: TGTGCCAGTAGTATCGGGAATTCACCCCTCCACTTT
J: TRBJ1-6
D: NA
V: TRBV19
size: NA

CDR3: CASSQALAGGPSSYEQYF
DNA: TGCGCCAGCAGCCAAGCGTTAGCGGGAGGGCCAAGCTCCTACGAGCAGTACTTC
J: TRBJ2-7
D: TRBD2
V: TRBV4-3
size: NA

CDR3: CASSYWREDNEQFF
DNA: TGTGCCAGCAGTTACTGGCGGGAGGACAATGAGCAGTTCTTC
J: TRBJ2-1
D: TRBD2
V: TRBV6-5
size: NA

CDR3: CASSYASGRATQSTDTQYF
DNA: TGTGCCAGCAGTTATGCTAGCGGGAGGGCGACCCAGAGCACAGATACGCAGTATTTT
J: TRBJ2-3
D: TRBD2
V: TRBV6-2/TRBV6-3
size: NA

CDR3: CASSPTDRGDYEQYF
DNA: TGTGCCAGCAGCCCTACCGACAGGGGGGATTACGAGCAGTACTTC
J: TRBJ2-7
D: TRBD1
V: TRBV6-6
size: NA

CDR3: CASSFSQDSYNEQFF
DNA: TGTGCCAGCAGTTTCTCCCAGGACTCCTACAATGAGCAGTTCTTC
J: TRBJ2-1
D: NA
V: TRBV27
size: NA

CDR3: CASSQDLGLAGVSYEQYF
DNA: TGCGCCAGCAGCCAAGATCTCGGACTAGCGGGAGTCTCTTACGAGCAGTACTTC
J: TRBJ2-7
D: TRBD2
V: TRBV4-1
size: once

CDR3: CASSELSSSYNEQFF
DNA: TGCGCCAGCAGTGAGTTGTCCAGCTCCTACAATGAGCAGTTCTTC
J: TRBJ2-1
D: NA
V: TRBV10-1
size: NA